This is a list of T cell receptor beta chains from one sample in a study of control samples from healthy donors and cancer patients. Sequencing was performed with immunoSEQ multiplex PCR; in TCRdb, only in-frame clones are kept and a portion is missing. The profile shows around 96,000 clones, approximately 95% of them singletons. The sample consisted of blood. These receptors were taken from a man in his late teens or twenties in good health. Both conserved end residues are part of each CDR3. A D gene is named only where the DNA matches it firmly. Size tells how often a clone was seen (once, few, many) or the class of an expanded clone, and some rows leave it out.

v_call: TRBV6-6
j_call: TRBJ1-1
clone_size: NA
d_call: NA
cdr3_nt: TGTGCCAGCAGTTACTCGAGGGAGACGAACACTGAAGCTTTCTTT
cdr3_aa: CASSYSRETNTEAFF

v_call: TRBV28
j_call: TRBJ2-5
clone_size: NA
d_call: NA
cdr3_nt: TGTGCCAGCAGACGAAGCAACAGGGAAGAGACCCAGTACTTC
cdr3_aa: CASRRSNREETQYF

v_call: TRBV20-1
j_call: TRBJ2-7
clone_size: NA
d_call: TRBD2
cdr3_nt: TGCAGTGCTAGTCAGGTGATTAGCGGGGGCCTCCCCTACGAGCAGTACTTC
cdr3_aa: CSASQVISGGLPYEQYF

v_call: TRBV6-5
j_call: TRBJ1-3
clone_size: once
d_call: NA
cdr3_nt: TGTGCCAGCAGTTACTCGACAGACGGAAACACCATATATTTT
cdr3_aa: CASSYSTDGNTIYF

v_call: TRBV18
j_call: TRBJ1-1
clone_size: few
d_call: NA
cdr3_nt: TGTGCCAGCTCCTTTGCCGGGAGGAACACTGAAGCTTTCTTT
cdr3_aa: CASSFAGRNTEAFF

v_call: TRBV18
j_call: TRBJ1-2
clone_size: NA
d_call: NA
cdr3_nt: TGTGCCAGCTCACCACTTGCAGGCCCTGACTATGGCTACACCTTC
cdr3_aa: CASSPLAGPDYGYTF

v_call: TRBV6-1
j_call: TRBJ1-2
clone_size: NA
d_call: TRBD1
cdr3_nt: TGTGCCAGCAGTGAAGGGACAGGGGGCTATGGCTACACCTTC
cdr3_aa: CASSEGTGGYGYTF

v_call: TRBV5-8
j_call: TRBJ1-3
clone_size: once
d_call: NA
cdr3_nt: TGTGCCAGCAGCTTGGGGACCGCGCCAAACACCATATATTTT
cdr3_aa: CASSLGTAPNTIYF

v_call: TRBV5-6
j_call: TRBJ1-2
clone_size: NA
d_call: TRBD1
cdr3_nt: TGTGCCAGCAGCTTGAATCCAGGACAGGGGCTTCTATATGGCTACACCTTC
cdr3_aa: CASSLNPGQGLLYGYTF

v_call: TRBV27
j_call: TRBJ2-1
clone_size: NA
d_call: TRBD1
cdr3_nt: TGTGCCAGCAGCCGAGGGTACAGGGGTGAGCAGTTCTTC
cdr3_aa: CASSRGYRGEQFF

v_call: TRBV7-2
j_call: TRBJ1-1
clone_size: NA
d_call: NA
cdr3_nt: TGTGCCAGCAGCTTAAGGGCTGGGATGGGCACTGAAGCTTTCTTT
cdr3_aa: CASSLRAGMGTEAFF

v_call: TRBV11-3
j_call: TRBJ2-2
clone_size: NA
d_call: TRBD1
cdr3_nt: TGTGCCAGCAGCTTGGGACAGACCTTCACCGGGGAGCTGTTTTTT
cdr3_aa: CASSLGQTFTGELFF

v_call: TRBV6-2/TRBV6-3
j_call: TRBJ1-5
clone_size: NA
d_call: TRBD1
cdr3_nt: TGTGCCAGCAGTTACCTCTACCCGGGGACAGCCAATCAGCCCCAGCATTTT
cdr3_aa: CASSYLYPGTANQPQHF

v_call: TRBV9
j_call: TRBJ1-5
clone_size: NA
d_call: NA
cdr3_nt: TGTGCCAGCAGCCCCCGGGGAAGGGATCAGCCCCAGCATTTT
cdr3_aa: CASSPRGRDQPQHF

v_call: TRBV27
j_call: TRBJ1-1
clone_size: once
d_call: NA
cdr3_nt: TGTGCCAGCAAGAACGGAGGAGGTAACACTGAAGCTTTCTTT
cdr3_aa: CASKNGGGNTEAFF

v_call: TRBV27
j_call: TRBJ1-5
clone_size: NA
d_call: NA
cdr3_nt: TGTGCCAGCAGGGAGGGGAATCAGCCCCAGCATTTT
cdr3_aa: CASREGNQPQHF

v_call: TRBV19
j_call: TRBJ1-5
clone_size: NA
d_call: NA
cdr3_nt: TGTGCCAGTACCAGGGGCCTCAATAGCAATCAGCCCCAGCATTTT
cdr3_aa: CASTRGLNSNQPQHF

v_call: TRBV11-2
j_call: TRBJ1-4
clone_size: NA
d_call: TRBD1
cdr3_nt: TGTGCCAGCAGTTACCAGGTACCGGGACAGGGGGGTCATTCAACTAATGAAAAACTGTTTTTT
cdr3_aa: CASSYQVPGQGGHSTNEKLFF

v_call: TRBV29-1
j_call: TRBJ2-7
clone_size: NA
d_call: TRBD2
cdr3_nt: TGCAGCGTTGAGGGAGGGTCCGCCTACGAGCAGTACTTC
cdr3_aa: CSVEGGSAYEQYF

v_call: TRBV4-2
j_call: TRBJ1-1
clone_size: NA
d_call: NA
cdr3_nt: TGTGCCAGCAGCCAAGAAATAATAAAGAGGGACACTGAAGCTTTCTTT
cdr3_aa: CASSQEIIKRDTEAFF

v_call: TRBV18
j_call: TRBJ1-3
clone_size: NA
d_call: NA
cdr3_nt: TGTGCCAGCTCACCACCGGACAGACTCGTCGGAAACACCATATATTTT
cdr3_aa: CASSPPDRLVGNTIYF

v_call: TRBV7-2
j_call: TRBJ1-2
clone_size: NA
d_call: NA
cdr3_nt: TGTGCCAGCAGCAACTCAGGGGTTGGTGGCTACACCTTC
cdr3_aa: CASSNSGVGGYTF

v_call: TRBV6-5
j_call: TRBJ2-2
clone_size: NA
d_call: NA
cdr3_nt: TGTGCCAGCAGTTACCCGGGGGACTTCGGCGGGGAGCTGTTTTTT
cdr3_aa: CASSYPGDFGGELFF

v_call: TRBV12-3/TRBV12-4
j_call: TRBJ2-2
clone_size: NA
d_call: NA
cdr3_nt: TGTGCCAGCAGCCTCACAGGCGGGGAGCTGTTTTTT
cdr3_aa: CASSLTGGELFF

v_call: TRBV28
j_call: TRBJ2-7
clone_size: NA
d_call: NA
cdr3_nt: TGTGCCAGCAGTTTTAGGCGGTCGTTTAAGGAGCAGTACTTC
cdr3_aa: CASSFRRSFKEQYF

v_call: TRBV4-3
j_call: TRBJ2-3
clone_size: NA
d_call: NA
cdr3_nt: TGCGCCAGCAGCCGATACCGGGTTTTCACAGATACGCAGTATTTT
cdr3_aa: CASSRYRVFTDTQYF

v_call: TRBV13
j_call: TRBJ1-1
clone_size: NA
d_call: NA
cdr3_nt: TGTGCCAGCAGCTTAGAGGACCGCACTGAAGCTTTCTTT
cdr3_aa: CASSLEDRTEAFF

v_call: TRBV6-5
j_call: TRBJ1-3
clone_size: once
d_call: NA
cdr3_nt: TGTGCCAGCAGTTCTGGGGGAAACACCATATATTTT
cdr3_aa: CASSSGGNTIYF

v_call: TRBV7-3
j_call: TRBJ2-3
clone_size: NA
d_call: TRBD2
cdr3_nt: TGTGCCAGCAGCTTACAAGCGGGAGGTGATACGCAGTATTTT
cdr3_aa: CASSLQAGGDTQYF

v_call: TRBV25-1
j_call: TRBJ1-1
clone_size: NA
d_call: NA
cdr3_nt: TGTGCCAGCAGGGAAGGTCGGGGGGAAGCTTTCTTT
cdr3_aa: CASREGRGEAFF

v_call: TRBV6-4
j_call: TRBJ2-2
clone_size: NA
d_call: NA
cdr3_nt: TGTGCCAGCAGTGAAACTTCCAGGGGAGAGGACACCGGGGAGCTGTTTTTT
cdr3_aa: CASSETSRGEDTGELFF

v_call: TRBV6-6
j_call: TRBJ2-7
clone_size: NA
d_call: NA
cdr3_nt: TGTGCCAGCAGCCCTGATTACGAGCAGTACTTC
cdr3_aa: CASSPDYEQYF

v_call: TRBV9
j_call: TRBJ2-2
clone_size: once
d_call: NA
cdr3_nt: TGTGCCAGCAGCGTTGCCGTGGCAGGGGAGGGCACCGGGGAGCTGTTTTTT
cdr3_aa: CASSVAVAGEGTGELFF

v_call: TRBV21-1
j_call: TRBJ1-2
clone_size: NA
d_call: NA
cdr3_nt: TGTGCCAGCAGCTCACCCGCGAGTTTTTTTGCAGAACCCGTTGACTGGACATGCTACACCTTC
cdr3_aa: CASSSPASFFAEPVDWTCYTF

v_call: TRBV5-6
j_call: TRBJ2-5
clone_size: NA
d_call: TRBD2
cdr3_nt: TGTGCCAGCAGCTGGCGGCTAGCGGGAGGGATGTACCAAGAGACCCAGTACTTC
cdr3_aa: CASSWRLAGGMYQETQYF

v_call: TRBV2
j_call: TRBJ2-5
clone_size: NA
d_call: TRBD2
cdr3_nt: TGTGCCAGCAGTCCCCGAACTAGCGGGAACCAAGAGACCCAGTACTTC
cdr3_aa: CASSPRTSGNQETQYF

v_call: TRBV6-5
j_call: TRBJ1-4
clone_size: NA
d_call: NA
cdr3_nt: TGTGCCAGCAGTTACTCGGGCCATAATGAAAAACTGTTTTTT
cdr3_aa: CASSYSGHNEKLFF

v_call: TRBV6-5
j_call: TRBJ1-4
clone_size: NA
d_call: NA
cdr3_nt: TGTGCCAGCAGTTACTCGGCCAGCGGAAAACTGTTTTTT
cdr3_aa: CASSYSASGKLFF

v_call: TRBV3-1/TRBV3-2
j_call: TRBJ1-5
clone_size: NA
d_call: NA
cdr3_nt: TGTGCCAGCACCCGGCCGGGAACAGACAGTAATCAGCCCCAGCATTTT
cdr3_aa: CASTRPGTDSNQPQHF

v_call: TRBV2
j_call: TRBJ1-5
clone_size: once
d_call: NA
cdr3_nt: TGTGCCAGCAGTGGCTGGGCACCCTCCCCCAATCAGCCCCAGCATTTT
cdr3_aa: CASSGWAPSPNQPQHF

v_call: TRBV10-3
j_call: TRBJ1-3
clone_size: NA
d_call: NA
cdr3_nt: TGTGCCATCAGTGAGTCAACGGTCCAGAGCTCTGGAAACACCATATATTTT
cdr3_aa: CAISESTVQSSGNTIYF

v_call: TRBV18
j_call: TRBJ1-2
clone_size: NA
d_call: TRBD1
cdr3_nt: TGTGCCAGCTCACCTGGGACAGGGGTAAGCTATGGCTACACCTTC
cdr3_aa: CASSPGTGVSYGYTF

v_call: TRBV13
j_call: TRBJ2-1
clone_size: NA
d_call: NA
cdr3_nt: TGTGCCAGCAGCTCACAGGGCCTCGAGCAGTTCTTC
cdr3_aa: CASSSQGLEQFF

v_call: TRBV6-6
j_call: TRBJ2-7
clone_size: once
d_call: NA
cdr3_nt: TGTGCCAGCAGTTACTCAACGGGGACCCCCTACGAGCAGTACTTC
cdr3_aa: CASSYSTGTPYEQYF

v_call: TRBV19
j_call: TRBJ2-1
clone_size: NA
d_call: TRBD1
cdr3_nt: TGTGCCAGTAGTATCGTTGACAGGGGGAGAGGCTCCTACAATGAGCAGTTCTTC
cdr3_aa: CASSIVDRGRGSYNEQFF

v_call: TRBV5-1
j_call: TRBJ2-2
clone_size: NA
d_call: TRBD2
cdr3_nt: TGCGCCAGCAGCTTGATGCGAGCGGGGGGCGGCGGGGAGCTGTTTTTT
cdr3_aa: CASSLMRAGGGGELFF

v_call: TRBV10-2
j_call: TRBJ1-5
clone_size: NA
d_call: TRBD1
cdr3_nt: TGCGCCAGCAGCATTCAGGGGGTCGGCAATCAGCCCCAGCATTTT
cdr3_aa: CASSIQGVGNQPQHF

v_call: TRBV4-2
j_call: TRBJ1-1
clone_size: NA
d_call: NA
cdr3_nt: TGTGCCAGCAGTGACAACACAGACAGGAACACTGAAGCTTTCTTT
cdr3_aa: CASSDNTDRNTEAFF